The text below deals with one TCR beta chain. This CDR3 is built from 13 residues. CDR1 and CDR2 from the germline V gene are SNHLY and FYNNEI. The ends were cut back, 3 bases at V and 4 bases at J, with 6 bases in the middle. This sample was taken from a study of cytotoxic CD8 clonotypes in ibrutinib-treated CLL. The data were produced by immunoSEQ multiplex PCR, yet TCRdb's version contains in-frame clones alone and is incomplete. The table includes 57,000 or so clones, 54% detected once. This receptor was identified in a human donor with chronic lymphocytic leukemia. The starting material was PBMCs, obtained at disease progression, from a patient treated with ibrutinib. V gene TRBV2 combines with J gene TRBJ2-2, with no clear D. CDR3 DNA: TGTGCCAGCAGTGATCAGGTCACCGGGGAGCTGTTTTTT. Its protein is CASSDQVTGELFF.